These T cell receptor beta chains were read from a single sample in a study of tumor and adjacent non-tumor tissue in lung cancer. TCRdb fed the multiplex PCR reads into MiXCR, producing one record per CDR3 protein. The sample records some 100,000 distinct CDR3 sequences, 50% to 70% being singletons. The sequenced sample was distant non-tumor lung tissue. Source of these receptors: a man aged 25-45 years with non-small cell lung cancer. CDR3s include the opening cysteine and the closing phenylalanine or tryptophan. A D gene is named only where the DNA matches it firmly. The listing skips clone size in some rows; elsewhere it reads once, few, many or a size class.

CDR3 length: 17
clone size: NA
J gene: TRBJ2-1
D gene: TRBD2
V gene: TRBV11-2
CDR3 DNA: TGTGCCATCAAAGCCTGGAGTTTGAATAGCGGGACTAATGAGCAGTTCTTC
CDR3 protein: CAIKAWSLNSGTNEQFF

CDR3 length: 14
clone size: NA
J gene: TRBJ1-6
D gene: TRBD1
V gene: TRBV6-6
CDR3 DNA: TGTGCCAGTAGTTTGCCGGACAGGGGGTCACCCCCCCACTTT
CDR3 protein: CASSLPDRGSPPHF

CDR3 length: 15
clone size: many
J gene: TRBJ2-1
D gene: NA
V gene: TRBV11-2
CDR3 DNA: TGTGCCAGCACGCACTATGGCAGGGGCGGAAATGAGCAGTTCTTC
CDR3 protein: CASTHYGRGGNEQFF

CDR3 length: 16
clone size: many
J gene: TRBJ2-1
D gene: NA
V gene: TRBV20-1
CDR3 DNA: TGCAGTGCTAGAGATCTGATGCAAACCTCCTACAATGAGCAGTTCTTC
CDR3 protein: CSARDLMQTSYNEQFF

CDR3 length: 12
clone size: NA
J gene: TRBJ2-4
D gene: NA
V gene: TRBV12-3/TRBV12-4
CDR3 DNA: TGTGCCGGCAGTCCCTTGGGGAACATTCAGTACTTC
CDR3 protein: CAGSPLGNIQYF

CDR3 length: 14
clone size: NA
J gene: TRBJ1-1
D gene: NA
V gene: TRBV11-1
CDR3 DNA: TGTGCCAACAGCCGGGACCCGAAGAACGCTGAAGCTTTCTTT
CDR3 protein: CANSRDPKNAEAFF

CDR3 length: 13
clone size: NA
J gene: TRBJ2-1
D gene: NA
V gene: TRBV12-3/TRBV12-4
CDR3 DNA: TGCGCCAGCGGTTTTGGGACTCTCAATGAGCAGTTCTTC
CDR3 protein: CASGFGTLNEQFF

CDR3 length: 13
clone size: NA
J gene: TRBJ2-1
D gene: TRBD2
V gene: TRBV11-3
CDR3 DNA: TGTGCCAGCAGCTTGGGGACTAGCGGGGAGCAGTTCTTC
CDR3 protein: CASSLGTSGEQFF

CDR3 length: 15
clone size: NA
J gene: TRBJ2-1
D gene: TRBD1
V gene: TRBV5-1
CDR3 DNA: TGCGCCAGCAGCGTGGGGCCGGGACAGGGGAATGAGCAGTTCTTC
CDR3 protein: CASSVGPGQGNEQFF

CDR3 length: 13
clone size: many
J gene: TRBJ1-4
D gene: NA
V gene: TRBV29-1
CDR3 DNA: TGCAGCGGTCAGGGGAGGGCTAATGAAAAACTGTTTTTT
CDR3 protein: CSGQGRANEKLFF

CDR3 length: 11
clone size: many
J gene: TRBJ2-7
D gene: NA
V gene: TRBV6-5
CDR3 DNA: TGTGCCAGCGCGCGGCTCCACGAGCAGTACTTC
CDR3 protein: CASARLHEQYF

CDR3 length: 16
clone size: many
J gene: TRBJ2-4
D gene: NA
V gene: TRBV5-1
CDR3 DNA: TGCGCCAGCAGCTTGGTACAGATCTCGACCAAAAACATTCAGTACTTC
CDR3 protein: CASSLVQISTKNIQYF

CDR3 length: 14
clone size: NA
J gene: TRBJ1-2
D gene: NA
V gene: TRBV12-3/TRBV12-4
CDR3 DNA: TGTGCCAGCAGTATGCAGGAGCGTGGCTATGGCTACACCTTC
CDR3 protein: CASSMQERGYGYTF

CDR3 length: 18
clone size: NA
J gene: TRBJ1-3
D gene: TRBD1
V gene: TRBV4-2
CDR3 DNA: TGTACCAGCAGCCAAGACCGGGGACAGGTTCTGTCTGGAAACACCATATATTTT
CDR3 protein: CTSSQDRGQVLSGNTIYF

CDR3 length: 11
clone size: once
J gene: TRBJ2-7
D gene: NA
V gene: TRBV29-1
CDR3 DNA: TGCAGTGTTGATATGGTAGACCCCCAGTACTTC
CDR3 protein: CSVDMVDPQYF

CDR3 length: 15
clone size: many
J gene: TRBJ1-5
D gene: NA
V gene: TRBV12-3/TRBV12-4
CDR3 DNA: TGTGCCAGCAGTTTGGGGGGGGCGGGCAATCAGCCCCAGCATTTT
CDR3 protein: CASSLGGAGNQPQHF

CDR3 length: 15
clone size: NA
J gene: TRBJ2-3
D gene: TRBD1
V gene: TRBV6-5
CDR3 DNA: TGTGCCAGCAGTTCCGGGACAGGAGGCGAAGATACGCAGTATTTT
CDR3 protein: CASSSGTGGEDTQYF

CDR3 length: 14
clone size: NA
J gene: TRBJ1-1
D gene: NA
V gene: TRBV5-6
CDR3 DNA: TGTGCTAGAAGCCGTCGGGGGGCGAACACTGAAGCTTTCTTT
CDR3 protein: CARSRRGANTEAFF

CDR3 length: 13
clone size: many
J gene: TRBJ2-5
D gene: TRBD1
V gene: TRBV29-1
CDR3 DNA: TGCAGCGTTGACGGGACAGGTCAAGAGACCCAGTACTTC
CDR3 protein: CSVDGTGQETQYF

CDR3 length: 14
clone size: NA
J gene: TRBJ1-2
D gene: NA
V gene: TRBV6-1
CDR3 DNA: TGTGCCAGCAGAATTAGAGGGGTCGCTGGGGGCTACACCTTC
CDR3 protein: CASRIRGVAGGYTF